This T cell receptor beta chain was sequenced in a study of cytotoxic CD8 clonotypes in ibrutinib-treated CLL (dated by TCRdb to the early 2020s). The study in broad terms: The cohort was composed of some twelve relapsed/refractory and roughly 16 treatment-naive patients; IGHV unmutated status was identified in approximately 18 patients. Partial responses were observed in roughly 24 patients and complete responses in 2; after a median follow-up of 68 months, remission was maintained in 14 patients and progression was observed in approximately 12. Of the 90 or so participants in the trial, 20 to 30 had longitudinal samples available. An average of 255,043 productive templates and roughly 94,000 productive rearrangements was obtained per sample. Cryopreserved peripheral blood mononuclear cells were collected at three points: before therapy, at response, and at either sustained remission or disease progression. Response samples were obtained after a median of approximately 12 months of treatment, with a range of roughly 6 to 36 months. All remission and progressive disease samples were collected while patients were still receiving ibrutinib. Broad study findings and their caveats: Sampling times were not matched between patients in sustained remission and patients whose disease was progressing, and lymph node repertoires were not examined. Public clonotypes were rare and either shrank or stayed stable during treatment, and the rise in clonality at ibrutinib response reflected expansion of private clonotypes. At baseline, clonality was higher than in age-matched healthy donors and showed a strong correlation with circulating CD8+ T-cell counts. Clonality increased at ibrutinib response, stayed stable in sustained remission, and fell back toward baseline at progression.

Concerning this clone: Its antigen remains unidentified. Base qualities are not recorded, but no much larger clone differs from it by a single base.

After removal of 6 bases from V and 4 bases from J, the junction retains 4 bases not matched to a gene. Spanning cysteine to phenylalanine, the CDR3 consists of 13 amino acids. The CDR3 DNA has 39 bases and is translated from base 1. Reading the germline V gene gives CDR1 SNHLY and CDR2 FYNNEI. A MiSeq instrument was used for deep resolution sequencing, which targeted depths ranging from 1 in 1 million up to 1 in 200,000 T cells, with coverage averaging 10x for each clonotype. The immunoSEQ hsTCRB Kit was used to generate the TCR beta libraries. The original methods were these. ImmunoSEQ Data Assistant and ImmunoSEQ Analyzer were used for data analysis, and V, D and J genes were assigned according to IMGT definitions. Clonality was computed as one minus normalized Shannon entropy of productive rearrangement frequencies, ranging from 0 to 1. Only overrepresented clonotypes making up at least 0.05% of each patient's repertoire were included in the public clonotype analysis. Thirteen repertoires from age-matched healthy donors, obtained from immuneACCESS, served as clonality controls. TCRdb provides this immuneACCESS table in a form limited to in-frame rearrangements. Some clones are lacking; in checked studies, under half of them reflect an unresolved V gene, and why the rest are absent is not known. The V and J calls and the clone size are those of that table, but D and trimming were determined from the DNA. This sample gives about 68,000 clones in total; approximately 71% of them show up just once. The leading ten clones occupy 4.5% to 6% of the sample.

Interpreted using the paper, the time point label stands for: about a year on ibrutinib. For TCR beta library preparation, about 2.2 micrograms of genomic DNA was extracted from cryopreserved PBMCs. Longitudinal blood samples from CLL patients receiving ibrutinib monotherapy were subjected to high-throughput TCR beta sequencing. The patients took part in an open-label, single-center phase 2 trial of ibrutinib monotherapy. The rearrangement combines TRBV2 with TRBJ2-7; TRBD1 matches 9 bases in the middle. Source: PBMCs, taken after 12 months of ibrutinib treatment. The sequence was obtained from a human donor with chronic lymphocytic leukemia. The DNA sequence is as follows: TGTGCCAGCAGCACCGACAGGGGGTACGAGCAGTACTTC. It is translated as CASSTDRGYEQYF.